Following are 24 T cell receptor beta chains from one sample sequenced in a study of identical twins. TCRdb re-derived calls from the 5' RACE reads in MiXCR, one entry per CDR3 protein. Of 420,000 or so distinct CDR3 sequences in the sample, approximately 17% are singletons; the top ten hold around 12%. Sequenced sample: naive T cells sorted from blood. These receptors originate from a man in his fifties in good health.

This clonotype was counted between two and nine times. The J gene is TRBJ2-1, the V gene TRBV6-2 or TRBV6-3, with 11 nucleotides matching TRBD2. The germline V gene encodes CDR1 MNHEY and CDR2 SVGEGT. This CDR3 region has 17 residues. Trimming cost V 1 base and J 5 bases; bases outside gene matches: 7. CDR3 nucleotides: TGTGCCAGCAGTTACTTCGCGGGACTAGCGGCTAACAATGAGCAGTTCTTC. Translating gives CASSYFAGLAANNEQFF.

This clonotype appeared once. The chain is built from TRBV5-6 and TRBJ2-7; 8 bases map to TRBD2. There are 14 residues in the CDR3. Trimming cost V 2 bases and J 6 bases; bases outside gene matches: 7. Germline CDR1 and CDR2: SGHDT and YYEEEE. The CDR3, as DNA: TGTGCCAGCAGCTTCCCCGGGACTAGGATCGAGCAGTACTTC. The encoded protein is CASSFPGTRIEQYF.

The chain joins TRBV7-9 to TRBJ2-1; D is perhaps TRBD1 or TRBD2 (5 bases each). Germline V CDR1 and CDR2: SEHNR, FQNEAQ (reference sequence). There are 13 residues in the CDR3. Deletions cut 5 bases from V and 5 bases from J, with 10 bases between. The CDR3 nucleotides read TGTGCCAGCAGCCGAGGGACGGACAATGAGCAGTTCTTC. This codes for CASSRGTDNEQFF. Supplemented by reference TRBV7-9 and TRBJ2-1, the full variable domain reads DTGVSQNPRHKITKRGQNVTFRCDPISEHNRLYWYRQTLGQGPEFLTYFQNEAQLEKSRLLSDRFSAERPKGSFSTLEIQRTEQGDSAMYLCASSRGTDNEQFFGPGTRLTVL.

This chain connects TRBV5-8 to TRBJ2-7; D is undetermined. CDR1 is SGHTS, CDR2 YDEGEE, per germline. The V end lost 0 bases, the J end lost 5 bases, and 15 bases lay between the germline ends. This CDR3 contains 15 residues. This CDR3 reads CASSLAASYRNEQYF. In DNA form, the CDR3 reads TGTGCCAGCAGCTTGGCTGCATCATACCGGAACGAGCAGTACTTC.

This clonotype was picked up a small number of times. The J gene is TRBJ1-1, the V gene TRBV7-6, with D unresolved. V lost 4 bases, J lost 4 bases, and 10 bases lay in between. In germline, CDR1 is SGHVS, CDR2 FNYEAQ. The CDR3 consists of 13 residues. CDR3 protein: CASSSPQSTEAFF. CDR3 coding DNA: TGTGCCAGCAGCTCACCTCAGAGCACTGAAGCTTTCTTT.

V and J are TRBV10-3 and TRBJ2-1; 7 positions match TRBD2. CDR3 size: 14 residues. Per the germline V gene, CDR1 is ENHRY and CDR2 is SYGVKD. Unmatched junction bases numbered 8, after V lost 4 bases and J lost 8 bases. The CDR3 spells CAISAPGLSYEQFF. The CDR3 DNA is TGTGCCATCAGTGCTCCGGGACTAAGCTATGAGCAGTTCTTC.

This clonotype was observed a handful of times. This sequence joins TRBV7-9 and TRBJ1-1; unclear D gene. V lost 4 bases to trimming and J lost 0 bases, with 9 bases between them. Germline V lookup: CDR1 SEHNR, CDR2 FQNEAQ (reference sequence). This CDR3 comprises 14 residues. The CDR3 spells CASSSLPLNTEAFF. CDR3 in DNA: TGTGCCAGCAGCTCCTTACCCTTGAACACTGAAGCTTTCTTT.

This clonotype has more than one count but fewer than ten. V usage is TRBV12-3 or TRBV12-4 and J usage is TRBJ2-1; tentative D call: TRBD1 (6 bases). Trimming removed 3 bases from V and 10 bases from J, with 16 bases in between. The CDR3 has 14 residues. The CDR3 DNA reads as TGTGCCAGCAGTTTGGCCGCCCTAGGGACAGAGCAGTTCTTC. The encoded protein is CASSLAALGTEQFF.

At least ten counts were recorded for this clonotype. The V gene is TRBV23-1, the J gene TRBJ1-5, with unresolved D. TRBV23-1 is an ORF; its function is uncertain. V dropped 0 bases and J dropped 5 bases, with 11 bases sitting between them. This CDR3 has 15 residues. Here the CDR3 DNA reads TGCGCCAGCAGTCAATCAATGGGAGGTGATCAGCCCCAGCATTTT. Protein product: CASSQSMGGDQPQHF.

This clonotype turned up a few times. The V gene is TRBV29-1, the J gene TRBJ2-1; D is uncertain. This CDR3 contains 14 residues. Germline values: CDR1 SQVTM, CDR2 ANQGSEA. V lost 4 bases and J lost 5, with 15 bases in between. In DNA, the CDR3 is TGCAGCGTTGGACTCGACCTCCCTCACAATGAGCAGTTCTTC. This sequence encodes CSVGLDLPHNEQFF.

The chain has TRBV12-3 or TRBV12-4 and TRBJ1-1; TRBD1 aligns across 7 bases. CDR3 length: 13 amino acids. After removal of 6 bases from V and 5 bases from J, the junction contained 6 bases not matched to a gene. CDR3 protein: CASSTTGRTEAFF. As DNA, the CDR3 is TGTGCCAGCAGCACGACAGGGCGGACTGAAGCTTTCTTT.

This chain links TRBV6-2 or TRBV6-3 with TRBJ1-1, with D possibly being TRBD1 (5 bases). Germline assignment: CDR1 MNHEY and CDR2 SVGEGT. CDR3 length equals 14 residues. V lost 7 bases, J lost 5 bases, and 17 bases lay in between. CDR3 region: CASNPGRVGTEAFF. The DNA for the CDR3 is TGTGCCAGCAACCCGGGCAGGGTCGGTACTGAAGCTTTCTTT.

The V gene is TRBV5-1, the J gene TRBJ2-3; 9 bases line up with TRBD2. With V trimmed by 7 bases and J by 0 bases, 6 bases remained unmatched. There are 15 residues in the CDR3. Germline V gene lookup returns CDR1 SGHRS and CDR2 YFSETQ. For the CDR3, the DNA is TGCGCCAGCGTTAGCGGGGGATCTAGCACAGATACGCAGTATTTT. It translates to CASVSGGSSTDTQYF. The full variable domain, with the rest looked up from reference TRBV5-1 and TRBJ2-3, is KAGVTQTPRYLIKTRGQQVTLSCSPISGHRSVSWYQQTPGQGLQFLFEYFSETQRNKGNFPGRFSGRQFSNSRSEMNVSTLELGDSALYLCASVSGGSSTDTQYFGPGTRLTVL.

This CDR3 reads CASSPLVRAKNIQYF. The CDR3 region has the DNA TGTGCCAGCAGTCCCCTGGTCCGAGCCAAAAACATTCAGTACTTC. The V and J genes are TRBV7-2 and TRBJ2-4; no reliable D call. The CDR3 contains 15 residues. Per the germline V gene, CDR1 is SGHTA and CDR2 is FQGNSA. Trimming pared 6 bases from V and 0 bases from J, leaving 12 bases between.

The table lists this clonotype with many counts. The V call is TRBV7-2, the J call TRBJ1-5; D gene ambiguous. CDR1 is SGHTA, CDR2 FQGNSA, per germline. CDR3 length equals 15 residues. Trimming took 3 bases from V and 0 from J, leaving 9 bases between them. The CDR3 DNA sequence: TGTGCCAGCAGCTTTGCACCTTATAGCAATCAGCCCCAGCATTTT. Protein product: CASSFAPYSNQPQHF.

This chain connects TRBV30 to TRBJ1-5, with no clear D. The V gene lost 2 bases and the J gene lost 0 bases, with 5 bases spanning the gap. Germline V gives CDR1 GTSNPN, CDR2 SVGIG (reference sequence). CDR3 length: 13 amino acids. For the CDR3, the DNA is TGTGCCTGGAGTCCACATAGCAATCAGCCCCAGCATTTT. Protein product: CAWSPHSNQPQHF.

The chain couples TRBV4-3 to TRBJ2-2; 9 nucleotides agree with TRBD1. The CDR3 is 15 residues long. The germline CDR1 and CDR2 sequences are LGHNA and YSLEER. With 4 bases clipped from V and 5 bases from J, the junction kept 5 bases outside the gene matches. The DNA of the CDR3 is TGCGCCAGCAGCCGATGGACAGGGGTAACCGGGGAGCTGTTTTTT. Its protein is CASSRWTGVTGELFF.

The chain is built from TRBV4-1 and TRBJ1-1, with no clear D. The germline V gene has CDR1 MGHRA and CDR2 YSYEKL. The ends were cut back, 0 bases at V and 10 bases at J, with 15 bases in the middle. This CDR3 has 14 residues. Here the CDR3 DNA reads TGCGCCAGCAGCCAAGATTCGGGGTACGAAGGAGCTTTCTTT. Its protein product is CASSQDSGYEGAFF.

This clonotype was detected a few times. This chain joins TRBV7-9 and TRBJ1-1; TRBD1 aligns across 7 bases. The V gene end was trimmed by 5 bases and the J gene end by 8 bases; junction bases not matched to a gene: 5. The germline gives CDR1 SEHNR, CDR2 FQNEAQ (reference sequence). The CDR3 consists of 12 residues. The CDR3 sequence is CASSRGGAEAFF. The CDR3 DNA reads TGTGCCAGCAGCCGAGGGGGCGCGGAAGCTTTCTTT.

This sequence joins TRBV12-3 or TRBV12-4 and TRBJ2-1; 9 bases map to TRBD2. The junction had 6 bases not matched to a gene; V was cut back by 1 base and J by 5 bases. The CDR3 has 16 amino acids. The DNA for the CDR3 is TGTGCCAGCAGTTTAGGGGCGGGGGGGCCACACAATGAGCAGTTCTTC. This encodes CASSLGAGGPHNEQFF.

This clonotype was counted ten times or more. The rearrangement uses TRBV5-1 and TRBJ2-7, with D uncertain. The ends were cut back, 6 bases at V and 0 bases at J, with 16 bases in the middle. The CDR3 spans 15 residues. Germline values: CDR1 SGHRS, CDR2 YFSETQ. The CDR3 loop is CASNPGRLDSYEQYF. DNA of the CDR3: TGCGCCAGCAATCCTGGACGTCTCGACTCCTACGAGCAGTACTTC.

This clonotype was counted a few times. This sequence joins TRBV6-5 and TRBJ2-7, with 13 positions matching TRBD2. V lost 2 bases and J lost 7; bases outside the gene matches: 5. This CDR3 is built from 15 residues. Germline V gene data show CDR1 as MNHEY and CDR2 as SVGAGI. CDR3 nucleotide sequence: TGTGCCAGCAGTTACGGACTAGCGGGAGCTAGAGAGCAGTACTTC. Translation gives CASSYGLAGAREQYF.

The rearrangement links TRBV6-5 to TRBJ2-7; 11 bases match TRBD2. The CDR3 contains 16 residues. V trimming: 2 bases; J trimming: 3 bases; junction bases outside the gene matches: 6. CDR1 MNHEY and CDR2 SVGAGI come from the germline V gene. Here the CDR3 reads CASSYGTGTSGYEQYF. As DNA, the CDR3 is TGTGCCAGCAGTTACGGCACCGGGACTAGCGGCTACGAGCAGTACTTC.

This clonotype has a count of ten or more. The chain employs TRBV7-9 and TRBJ2-7; possibly TRBD1 or TRBD2 for D (5 bases each). This CDR3 is 14 amino acids long. V lost 5 bases to trimming and J lost 0 bases, with 11 bases between them. The germline V gene has CDR1 SEHNR and CDR2 FQNEAQ (reference sequence). The CDR3 bases are TGTGCCAGCAGCCTGGGACGGGACTCCTACGAGCAGTACTTC. Translating it yields CASSLGRDSYEQYF.